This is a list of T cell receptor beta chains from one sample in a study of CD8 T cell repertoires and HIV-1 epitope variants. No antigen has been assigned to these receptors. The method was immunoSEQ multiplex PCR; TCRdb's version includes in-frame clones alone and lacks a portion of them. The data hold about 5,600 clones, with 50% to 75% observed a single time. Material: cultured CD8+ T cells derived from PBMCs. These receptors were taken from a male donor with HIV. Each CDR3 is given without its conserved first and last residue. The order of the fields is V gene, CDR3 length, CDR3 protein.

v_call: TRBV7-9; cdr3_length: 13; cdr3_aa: ASSFRAGGHNEQF
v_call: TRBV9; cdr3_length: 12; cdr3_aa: ASSRSGRAHEQY
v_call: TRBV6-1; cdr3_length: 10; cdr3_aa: ASSPGKGELF
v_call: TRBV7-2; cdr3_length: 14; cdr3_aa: ASSPAVALGVAEQF
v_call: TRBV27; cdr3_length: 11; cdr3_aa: ASRNWDSYEQY
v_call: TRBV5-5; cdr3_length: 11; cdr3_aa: ASSFRAQETQY
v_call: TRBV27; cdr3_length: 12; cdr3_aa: ASSLSESNQPQH
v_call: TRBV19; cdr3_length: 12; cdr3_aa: ASSPGLAGNEQF
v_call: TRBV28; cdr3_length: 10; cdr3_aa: ASSFRRTGGF
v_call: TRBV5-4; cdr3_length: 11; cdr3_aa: ASSLGQGNEQY
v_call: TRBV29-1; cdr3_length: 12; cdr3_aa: SVDHWDRYNEQF
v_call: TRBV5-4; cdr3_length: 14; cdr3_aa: ASSGGGTRGTDTQY
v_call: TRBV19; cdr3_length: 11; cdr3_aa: ASASGGITEAF
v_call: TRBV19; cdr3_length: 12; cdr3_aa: ASLRAGFEQPQH
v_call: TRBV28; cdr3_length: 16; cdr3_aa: ASRDPKTGLIAHTEAF
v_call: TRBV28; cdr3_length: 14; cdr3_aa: ASSVSSGTVSYEQY
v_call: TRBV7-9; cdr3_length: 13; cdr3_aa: ASSPDGLYQETQY
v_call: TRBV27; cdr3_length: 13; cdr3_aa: ASSRTRGGNQPQH
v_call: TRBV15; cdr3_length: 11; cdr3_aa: ATRTGSSYEQY
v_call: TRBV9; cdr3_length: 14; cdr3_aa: ASSVERTGGTDTQY
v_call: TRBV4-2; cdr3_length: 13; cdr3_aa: ASSQDLESTYEQY
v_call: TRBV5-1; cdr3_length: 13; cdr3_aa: ASSLEGTGVYGYT
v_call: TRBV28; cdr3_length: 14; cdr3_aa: ASSFVTGSTNEKLF
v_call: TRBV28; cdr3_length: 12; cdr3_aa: ASRREMSNQPQH
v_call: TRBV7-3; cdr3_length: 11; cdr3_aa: ASSREPSYEQY
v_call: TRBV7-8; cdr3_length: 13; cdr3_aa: ASSLTGLAGDEQF
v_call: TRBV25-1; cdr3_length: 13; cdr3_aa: ASTVGTGDTGELF
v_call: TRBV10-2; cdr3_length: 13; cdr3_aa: ASSPPGSGVTGYT
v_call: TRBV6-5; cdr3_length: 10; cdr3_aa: ASREGAEEQY
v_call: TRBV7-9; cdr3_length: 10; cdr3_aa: ASSQVNTEAF
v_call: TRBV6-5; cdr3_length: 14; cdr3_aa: ASSYSPSGGRNEQF
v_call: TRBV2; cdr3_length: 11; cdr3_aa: ASTRTRGEKLF
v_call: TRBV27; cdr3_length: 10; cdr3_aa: ASSFWNNEQF
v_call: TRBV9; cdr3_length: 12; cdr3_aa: ASSYIQGGTEAF
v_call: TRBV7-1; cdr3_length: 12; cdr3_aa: ASSLGQYLREQY
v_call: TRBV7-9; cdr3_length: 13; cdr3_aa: ASSLAGVHYNEQF
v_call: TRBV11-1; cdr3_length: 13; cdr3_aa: ASSWVREVTGELF
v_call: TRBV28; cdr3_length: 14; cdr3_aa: ASSSQDRGHTDTQY
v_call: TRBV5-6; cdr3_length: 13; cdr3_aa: ASLLGLAGNNEQF
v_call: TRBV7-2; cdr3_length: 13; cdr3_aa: ASSPGTQTYQPQH
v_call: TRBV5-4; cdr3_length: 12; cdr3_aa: ASSRAGSPGEQF
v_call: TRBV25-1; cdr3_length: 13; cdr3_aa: ASSPYRGNDTEAF
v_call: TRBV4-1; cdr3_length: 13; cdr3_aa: ASSQGKGMFQPQH
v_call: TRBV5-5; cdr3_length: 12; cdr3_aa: ASTERSGVNEQF
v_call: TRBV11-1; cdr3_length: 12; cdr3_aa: ASSPGTSDYGYT
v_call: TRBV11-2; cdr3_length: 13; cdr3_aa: ASRSGLAGADTQY
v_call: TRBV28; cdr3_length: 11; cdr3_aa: ASRTWTNTEAF
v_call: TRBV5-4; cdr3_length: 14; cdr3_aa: ASSLNPGQGLYEQY
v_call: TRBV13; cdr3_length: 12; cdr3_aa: ASSSSESSYEQY
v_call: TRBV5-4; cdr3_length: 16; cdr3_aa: ASSPGTSGRAGFWGQF
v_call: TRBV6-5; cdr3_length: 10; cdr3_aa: ASSYSGHEQY
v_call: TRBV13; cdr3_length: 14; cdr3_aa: ASSLSQGISYNEQF